This TCR beta chain was sequenced for a study of cytomegalovirus exposure and HLA in healthy donors. Across the whole study: A preliminary data release comprised 70 million to 95 million unique TCRs obtained from HLA-typed donors.

Overall study results and limits: TCR beta sequences reportedly predicted most subjects' HLA-A and HLA-B alleles accurately.

Donors sampled were nominally healthy, though unrecorded immune exposures were likely. This CDR3 has 14 amino acids. Germline CDR1 reads SNHLY; CDR2 reads FYNNEI. V was pared by 4 bases and J by 5 bases, with 4 bases of the junction left unmatched. A word on this clone: The antigen remains unidentified.

Primers for the PCR totalled 60 Vbeta and 13 Jbeta. The repertoire was sequenced with immunoSEQ multiplex PCR; TCRdb's copy has only in-frame clones and lacks some. The data contain some 130,000 clones, roughly three quarters of them singletons. The clonotype comes from a man aged 30 to 45 in good health and CMV-seronegative. The material sequenced was PBMCs. The rearrangement uses TRBV2 and TRBJ1-1, with TRBD1 identical over 10 bases. CDR3 bases: TGTGCCAGCAGTGGACAGGGGGCACGGACTGAAGCTTTCTTT. This encodes CASSGQGARTEAFF. The complete variable domain, with remaining parts taken from reference TRBV2 and TRBJ1-1, reads EPEVTQTPSHQVTQMGQEVILRCVPISNHLYFYWYRQILGQKVEFLVSFYNNEISEKSEIFDDQFSVERPDGSNFTLKIRSTKLEDSAMYFCASSGQGARTEAFFGQGTRLTVV.